These 10 T cell receptor beta chains were sequenced from one sample in a study of blood T cell repertoires in COVID-19 (dated by TCRdb to the early 2020s). The method was the immunoSEQ multiplex PCR assay. Not all clones reach the TCRdb copy of this immuneACCESS table, which keeps in-frame sequences only. Checked studies attribute under half of the gap to unresolved V genes and leave the rest unexplained. The sample table contains about 180,000 clones; only one count was recorded for about four fifths of them. The ten most abundant clones make up approximately 8% of the sample. What was sequenced was peripheral blood. These receptors were obtained from a woman aged 70-85 years with COVID-19, enrolled during active disease.

The V gene is TRBV19, the J gene TRBJ2-5; 9 bases align to TRBD1. Germline loops: CDR1 LNHDA, CDR2 SQIVND (reference sequence). The CDR3 runs to 14 residues. The junction had 3 bases not matched to a gene; V was cut back by 6 bases and J by 1 base. The CDR3 DNA reads as TGTGCCAGTAGGGACAGGGGAACCCAAGAGACCCAGTACTTC. Protein sequence: CASRDRGTQETQYF.

The chain carries TRBV11-1 and TRBJ2-7; TRBD1 matches at 7 bases. CDR1 and CDR2 from the germline V gene are SGHAT and FQDESV (reference sequence). CDR3 size: 14 residues. V was clipped by 4 bases and J by 5 bases; unmatched bases: 8. In DNA, the CDR3 is TGTGCCAGCAGCTCGACAGGGAATCGGAACGAGCAGTACTTC. It is translated as CASSSTGNRNEQYF.

The chain links TRBV10-1 to TRBJ2-3; possibly TRBD2 for D (5 bases). There are 17 residues in the CDR3. V shed 6 bases and J shed 1 base, with 20 bases lying between them. Germline CDR1 is WNHNN and CDR2 is SYGVQD (reference sequence). CDR3 DNA: TGCGCCAGCAGGGATCCCCCCCACGGAGGCGGCACAGATACGCAGTATTTT. Amino acids: CASRDPPHGGGTDTQYF.

The genes are TRBV18 and TRBJ1-2; weak D call: TRBD1 (6 bases). Germline V gene lookup returns CDR1 KGHSH and CDR2 LQKENI. The CDR3 extends over 15 amino acids. V was shortened by 3 bases and J by 1 base, with 12 bases between the two germline ends. CDR3 bases: TGTGCCAGCTCACCGGGACAAGGGGATAACTATGGCTACACCTTC. It specifies CASSPGQGDNYGYTF. Full variable domain (rest looked up from reference TRBV18 and TRBJ1-2): NAGVMQNPRHLVRRRGQEARLRCSPMKGHSHVYWYRQLPEEGLKFMVYLQKENIIDESGMPKERFSAEFPKEGPSILRIQQVVRGDSAAYFCASSPGQGDNYGYTFGSGTRLTVV.

J is TRBJ1-1 and V is TRBV18; D gene ambiguous. Germline V gene lookup returns CDR1 KGHSH and CDR2 LQKENI. V lost 6 bases to trimming and J lost 1 base, with 9 bases between them. CDR3 length equals 13 residues. Written as DNA, the CDR3 is TGTGCCAGCTCGGTAAGCGAGAACACTGAAGCTTTCTTT. Protein: CASSVSENTEAFF.

This clone was seen just once. The rearrangement links TRBV29-1 to TRBJ2-1, with D perhaps TRBD2 (7 bases). CDR1 and CDR2 (germline): SQVTM, ANQGSEA. CDR3 length equals 17 residues. Trimming stripped 1 base from V and 7 bases from J, with 23 bases between. DNA for the CDR3: TGCAGCGTTGAAGTAGGACTCGTAGGGAGGGGGGTTAATGAGCAGTTCTTC. This translates into CSVEVGLVGRGVNEQFF.

The J gene is TRBJ2-1, the V gene TRBV30, with TRBD2 identical over 8 bases. V trimming: 1 base; J trimming: 12 bases; junction bases outside the gene matches: 11. The germline V gene has CDR1 GTSNPN and CDR2 SVGIG (reference sequence). The CDR3 is 14 amino acids. CDR3 loop: CAWSAGREEEGQFF. The CDR3 region has the DNA TGTGCCTGGAGTGCCGGGCGGGAGGAGGAGGGGCAGTTCTTC.

The chain is built from TRBV7-9 and TRBJ2-7; 8 nucleotides agree with TRBD2. Germline values: CDR1 SEHNR, CDR2 FQNEAQ (reference sequence). This CDR3 is 14 amino acids long. V trimming: 5 bases; J trimming: 3 bases; junction bases outside the gene matches: 6. This CDR3 is CASSRTGTSYEQYF. CDR3 nucleotides: TGTGCCAGCAGCCGCACCGGGACTAGCTACGAGCAGTACTTC. The full variable domain, rest sourced from reference TRBV7-9 and TRBJ2-7, is DTGVSQNPRHKITKRGQNVTFRCDPISEHNRLYWYRQTLGQGPEFLTYFQNEAQLEKSRLLSDRFSAERPKGSFSTLEIQRTEQGDSAMYLCASSRTGTSYEQYFGPGTRLTVT.

Here the CDR3 reads CASRGEMAFF. The DNA of the CDR3 is TGTGCCAGCAGGGGCGAGATGGCTTTCTTT. The gene calls are TRBV11-2 and TRBJ1-1; no definite D call. Germline CDR1 SGHAT, CDR2 FQNNGV. V dropped 6 bases and J dropped 11 bases, with 10 bases sitting between them. The CDR3 runs 10 residues.

The V gene is TRBV5-1, the J gene TRBJ2-2; D possibly corresponds to TRBD2 (5 bases). V was pared by 1 base and J by 4 bases, with 11 bases between. Per germline, CDR1 SGHRS and CDR2 YFSETQ. The CDR3 totals 15 residues. Here the CDR3 DNA reads TGCGCCAGCAGCTTGTTCGCGGGTAGCACCGGGGAGCTGTTTTTT. Protein: CASSLFAGSTGELFF.